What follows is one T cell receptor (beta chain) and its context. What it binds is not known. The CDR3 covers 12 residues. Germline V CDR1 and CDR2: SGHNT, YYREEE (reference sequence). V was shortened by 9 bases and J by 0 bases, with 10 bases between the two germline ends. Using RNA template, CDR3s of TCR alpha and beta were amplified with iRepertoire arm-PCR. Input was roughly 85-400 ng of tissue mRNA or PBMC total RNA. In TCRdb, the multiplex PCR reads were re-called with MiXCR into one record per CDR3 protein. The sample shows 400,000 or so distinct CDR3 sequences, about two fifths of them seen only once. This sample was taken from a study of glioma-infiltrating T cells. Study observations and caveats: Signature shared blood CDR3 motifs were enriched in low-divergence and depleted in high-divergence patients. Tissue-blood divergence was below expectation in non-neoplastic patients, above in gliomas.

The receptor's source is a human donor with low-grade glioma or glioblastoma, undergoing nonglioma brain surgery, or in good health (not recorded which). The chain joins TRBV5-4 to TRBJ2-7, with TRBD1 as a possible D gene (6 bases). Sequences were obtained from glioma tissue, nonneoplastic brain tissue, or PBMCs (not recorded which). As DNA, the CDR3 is TGTGCCACCGGGACACCCTCCTACGAGCAGTACTTC. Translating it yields CATGTPSYEQYF.